This entry features one T cell receptor (beta chain) sequence. Its antigen specificity is not known. Qualities for individual bases were not recorded, and no much larger clone is one base off. Trimming at the junction amounts to 3 bases on V and 3 bases on J, and the germline ends lie 18 bases apart. Taken from cysteine to phenylalanine, the CDR3 has 16 residues. The entry retains the CDR3 DNA only, 48 bases that are in frame from base 1. CDR1 and CDR2 (MGHRA, YSYEKL) derive from the germline V gene. The sample belongs to a study of blood T cell repertoires in COVID-19 (dated by TCRdb to the early 2020s). Concerning the study at large: The collaborator samples originated in the United States, Italy and Spain and spanned the acute and convalescent phases of COVID-19. The prospective study material was composed of cDNA or gDNA derived from T cells, B-cell-depleted T cells, or PBMCs. Subjects who had been exposed to COVID-19, were actively infected with it, or had recovered from it provided the deeply sampled blood TCRbeta repertoires that made up the dataset. The repertoires were made available in a free public database intended to serve as a resource for research on the immune response to SARS-CoV-2. The samples were drawn from the first 160 participants of the ongoing ImmuneRACE study and from 1,254 subjects provided by 6 global collaborators. Sample metadata almost always included a de-identified subject ID, COVID-19 status, age in years and sex. HLA class I and class II types, where available, came from metadata supplied by the sample provider rather than from assay-based typing.

Each collaborating institution followed its own protocols to collect whole blood in K2EDTA tubes. Collaborator samples were shipped for TCRbeta analysis as frozen whole blood, isolated PBMCs, or DNA extracted from either sample type. The immunoSEQ Assay, a bias-controlled multiplex PCR, was used to amplify TCRbeta CDR3 regions from genomic DNA. In the source study's methods: Within the assay, amplification of reference gene primers was used to estimate how many nucleated cells each sample contained. Sequence reads were collapsed and filtered to measure the absolute abundance of every unique TCRbeta CDR3 rearrangement. For each sample, productive Simpson clonality was calculated as the square root of Simpson's diversity index across productive rearrangements. The table was pulled from immuneACCESS by TCRdb, which kept in-frame rearrangements only. Such tables lose some clones; where checked, under half of the loss comes from unresolved V genes, and the rest has no known cause. The V and J calls and clone size were taken over from that table, and D and trimming were inferred from the DNA. In this sample the table shows about 260,000 clones, about 85% of which occur a single time. The ten largest clones capture about an eighth of the sample.

Overall study outcomes, separate from this receptor: The quantity of clinical and demographic metadata differed by source and by participant and was supplied without curation.

This TCR was sampled from a human donor in a cohort sampled during active COVID-19. The rearrangement joined TRBV4-1 to TRBJ2-7; possibly the D gene is TRBD2, per 5 matching bases. Source material: peripheral blood. The base sequence is TGCGCCAGCAGCCAGGCAAATCGGGGAGTAATCTACGAGCAGTACTTC. Its coded protein is CASSQANRGVIYEQYF.